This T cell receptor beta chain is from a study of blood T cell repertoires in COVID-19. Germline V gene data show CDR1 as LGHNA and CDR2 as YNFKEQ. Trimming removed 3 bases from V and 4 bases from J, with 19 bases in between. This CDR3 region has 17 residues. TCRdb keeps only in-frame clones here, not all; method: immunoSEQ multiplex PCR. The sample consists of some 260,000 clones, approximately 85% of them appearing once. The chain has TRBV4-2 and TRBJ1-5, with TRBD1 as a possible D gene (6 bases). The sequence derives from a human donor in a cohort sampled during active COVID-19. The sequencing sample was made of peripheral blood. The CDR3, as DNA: TGTGCCAGCAGCCAGTCCTTACTTACAGGGTGGAATCAGCCCCAGCATTTT. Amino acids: CASSQSLLTGWNQPQHF.